This T cell receptor (beta chain) is drawn from a study of blood T cell repertoires in COVID-19 (dated by TCRdb to 2020 to 2022). As for the study more broadly: Collaborator samples came from the United States, Italy and Spain and covered acute and convalescent phases of COVID-19. Sample metadata almost always included a de-identified subject ID, COVID-19 status, age in years and sex. Deeply sampled blood TCRbeta repertoires from subjects exposed to, actively infected with, or recovered from COVID-19 were included in the dataset. The samples were drawn from two sources: the first 160 participants of the ongoing ImmuneRACE study, and about 1,300 subjects contributed by 6 global collaborators. Where HLA class I and class II types were available, the types were taken from metadata supplied by the sample provider, not from assay-based typing. The repertoires were made available in a free public database intended to serve as a resource for research on the immune response to SARS-CoV-2. The prospective study material was composed of cDNA or gDNA derived from T cells, B-cell-depleted T cells, or PBMCs. Broader findings and caveats from the paper: The amount of clinical and demographic metadata varied by source and participant and was provided uncurated.

Remarks on this clone: Its cognate antigen has yet to be identified. No base-level quality is on record; no much larger clone is a single base apart.

Each collaborating institution followed its own protocols to collect whole blood in K2EDTA tubes. For TCRbeta analysis, collaborators shipped samples in one of three forms: frozen whole blood, isolated PBMCs, or DNA extracted from either of those sample types. The CDR3 spans 15 residues, from the cysteine through the phenylalanine. The DNA shown is the 45-base CDR3, in frame from base 1. Germline trimming: 3 bases from V, 6 bases from J; junction bases outside gene matches: 5. The germline V gene provides CDR1 MNHEY and CDR2 SVGAGI. TCRbeta CDR3 regions were amplified from genomic DNA by means of the immunoSEQ Assay, a bias-controlled multiplex PCR. Turning to the authors' computational methods: The number of nucleated cells in each sample was estimated from the amplification of reference gene primers within the assay. To quantify the absolute abundance of each unique TCRbeta CDR3 rearrangement, sequence reads were collapsed and filtered. For each sample, productive Simpson clonality was calculated as the square root of Simpson's diversity index across productive rearrangements. TCRdb retrieved this table from immuneACCESS and kept in-frame rearrangements only. Not all clones are present; in checked studies, unresolved V genes account for under half, and no reason is known for the remainder. Clonal size and the V and J genes are those of that table, whereas D and trimming came from the DNA. Recorded for this sample are 90,000 to 110,000 clones; about 76% of them occurred a single time. More than 30% of the sample lies in the top ten.

Recombination connected TRBV6-5 to TRBJ2-2; TRBD1 fits 9 bases in the junction. This TCR came from a man aged 80 or over with acute or convalescent COVID-19. Sequenced: peripheral blood. The CDR3 region: CASSYETGGPGELFF. In nucleotide form, the sequence is TGTGCCAGCAGTTATGAGACAGGGGGGCCCGGGGAGCTGTTTTTT.